The 8 T cell receptor beta chains listed next were all sequenced from one sample in a study of technical replicates of blood from four donors. Clones were sequenced by immunoSEQ multiplex PCR, and TCRdb holds only the in-frame ones, with some missing. This table has tens of thousands of clones, around 92% appearing once. The sequencing input was T cells isolated from PBMCs. Receptors originate from a human donor in good health.

This clone was seen only once. The chain is built from TRBV5-1 and TRBJ2-7, with D possibly TRBD1 on 6 matching bases. This CDR3 comprises 14 residues. Trimming shortened V by 3 bases and J by 1 base, and 11 bases separated the two germline ends. Germline CDR1 reads SGHRS; CDR2 reads YFSETQ. The CDR3 loop is CASSWGQGSYEQYF. The CDR3, as DNA: TGCGCCAGCAGCTGGGGGCAAGGGTCCTACGAGCAGTACTTC.

The chain is built from TRBV27 and TRBJ1-5; 12 positions match TRBD1. Trimming at V came to 10 bases and at J to 5 bases, leaving 9 bases not matched to a gene. Germline lookup yields CDR1 MNHEY and CDR2 SMNVEV (reference sequence). The CDR3 sequence is 15 residues long. CDR3: CATMGTGGSYQPQHF. CDR3 nucleotides: TGTGCCACCATGGGGACAGGGGGCTCGTATCAGCCCCAGCATTTT.

This sequence joins TRBV19 and TRBJ2-2; D is uncertain. The CDR3 is 17 residues long. The V end was cut by 4 bases, the J end by 2 bases, with 17 bases between. Germline V gene lookup returns CDR1 LNHDA and CDR2 SQIVND (reference sequence). For the CDR3, the DNA is TGTGCCAGTAGTACACTTCCGGGTCAGCCTAACACCGGGGAGCTGTTTTTT. Its protein product is CASSTLPGQPNTGELFF.

V is TRBV10-3 and J is TRBJ2-7, with TRBD2 identical over 8 bases. V gave up 8 bases and J gave up 6 bases; unmatched junction bases: 6. CDR1 is ENHRY, CDR2 SYGVKD, per germline. The CDR3 is made up of 12 amino acids. CDR3 residues: CAIGEGLGEQYF. The CDR3 DNA sequence: TGTGCCATCGGGGAGGGACTAGGCGAGCAGTACTTC.

V is TRBV6-4 and J is TRBJ2-3; tentatively, D is TRBD2 (6 bases). Per the germline V gene, CDR1 is MRHNA and CDR2 is SNTAGT. V was trimmed by 6 bases and J by 0 bases, leaving 10 bases between them. This CDR3 spans 14 amino acids. The CDR3 sequence: CASSGSESTDTQYF. The CDR3 region has the DNA TGTGCCAGCAGCGGGAGCGAGAGCACAGATACGCAGTATTTT.

This chain links TRBV14 with TRBJ1-2; TRBD1 aligns across 12 bases. CDR3 length equals 17 residues. Germline CDR1 SGHDN, CDR2 FVKESK. V shed 3 bases, J shed 5 bases, and the junction held 10 bases outside the gene matches. The chain's CDR3 is CASSQSGQGAQSYGYTF. The CDR3 coding sequence is TGTGCCAGCAGCCAGTCGGGACAGGGGGCGCAGAGTTATGGCTACACCTTC.

V is TRBV27 and J is TRBJ2-3; 14 bases match TRBD2. Per germline, CDR1 MNHEY and CDR2 SMNVEV (reference sequence). Trimming took 5 bases from V and 4 from J; bases not matched to a gene: 8. The CDR3 consists of 17 residues. CDR3 sequence reads: CASSPRTSGGRADTQYF. The CDR3 coding sequence is TGTGCCAGCAGTCCGCGGACTAGCGGGGGGAGGGCAGATACGCAGTATTTT.

The gene calls are TRBV11-2 and TRBJ2-5; 7 bases are a match to TRBD2. The CDR3 is made up of 13 amino acids. Looked up from germline, CDR1 is SGHAT and CDR2 is FQNNGV. The junction had 3 bases not matched to a gene; V was cut back by 6 bases and J by 2 bases. DNA of the CDR3: TGTGCCAGCAGGGGGGGGGTGCAAGAGACCCAGTACTTC. Its translation is CASRGGVQETQYF.